Below, 16 T cell receptor beta chains from the same sample are listed, as sequenced in a study of metastatic and nonmetastatic thyroid tumors. TCRdb redid the clone calls on the PCR reads using MiXCR. The sample shows some 55,000 clones, less than 30% of them seen only once. Until they underwent thyroid surgery, no patient had received any treatment. The material sequenced was blood. These receptors were collected from a female donor with papillary thyroid cancer or a benign thyroid nodule (not recorded which). Some clones in this sample may be carry-over from other donors' samples.

This clone is deemed medium-sized. The rearrangement links TRBV6-5 to TRBJ2-7; TRBD1 is a possible D gene (5 bases). From germline, CDR1 is MNHEY and CDR2 SVGAGI. V was shortened by 0 bases and J by 2 bases, with 14 bases between the two germline ends. The CDR3 has 16 amino acids. The CDR3 loop reads CASSYSLYRFAYEQYF. The CDR3 DNA reads TGTGCCAGCAGTTACTCGCTATACAGGTTTGCCTACGAGCAGTACTTC.

The gene calls are TRBV10-3 and TRBJ2-1, with 9 bases identical to TRBD1. V lost 6 bases and J lost 6; bases outside the gene matches: 6. The CDR3 runs 14 residues. Germline CDR1 and CDR2: ENHRY and SYGVKD. CDR3: CAIRGDRESNEQFF. The CDR3 DNA reads TGTGCCATCAGAGGGGACAGGGAGAGCAATGAGCAGTTCTTC.

The chain combines TRBV11-2 with TRBJ2-7; TRBD2 agrees at 7 bases. The germline V gene encodes CDR1 SGHAT and CDR2 FQNNGV. V gave up 1 base and J gave up 2 bases; unmatched junction bases: 14. The CDR3 spans 18 residues. CDR3 DNA sequence: TGTGCCAGCAGCTTAGTGGGTGGAGGGCGGGGGTCCGCCTACGAGCAGTACTTC. Translating gives CASSLVGGGRGSAYEQYF.

The chain employs TRBV19 and TRBJ1-5; tentative D call: TRBD1 (5 bases). The CDR3 length is 18 residues. Trimming took off 2 bases at V and 2 bases at J, with 19 bases between the two ends. Germline CDR1 is LNHDA and CDR2 is SQIVND (reference sequence). The CDR3 coding sequence is TGTGCCAGTAGTATACCTCACTCTGGGGCCGGAGGCAATCAGCCCCAGCATTTT. As protein: CASSIPHSGAGGNQPQHF.

The chain couples TRBV6-5 to TRBJ1-5; D is ambiguous. The germline V gene encodes CDR1 MNHEY and CDR2 SVGAGI. The CDR3 is 13 amino acids. V was clipped by 2 bases and J by 4 bases, with 6 bases between them. Here the CDR3 DNA reads TGTGCCAGCAGTTACCGGGATAATCAGCCCCAGCATTTT. As protein: CASSYRDNQPQHF.

V gene TRBV11-2 combines with J gene TRBJ1-1; D perhaps matches TRBD1 (5 bases). V lost 0 bases and J lost 7, with 12 bases in between. Germline lookup yields CDR1 SGHAT and CDR2 FQNNGV. This CDR3 is built from 14 residues. CDR3 protein: CASSLDLMRGEAFF. The CDR3 DNA sequence: TGTGCCAGCAGCTTAGATCTAATGAGGGGTGAAGCTTTCTTT.

This chain uses TRBV7-8 with TRBJ2-7; D is possibly TRBD1 (6 bases). Trimming pared 4 bases from V and 0 bases from J, leaving 7 bases between. Germline CDR1 is SGHVS and CDR2 is FQNEAQ. The CDR3 spans 13 residues. The CDR3 spells CASSYRASYEQYF. CDR3 nucleotide sequence: TGTGCCAGCAGCTACAGGGCCTCCTACGAGCAGTACTTC.

The gene calls are TRBV10-1 and TRBJ1-2; the D gene is possibly TRBD1 (5 bases). The CDR3 has 18 amino acids. Trimming took 2 bases from V and 4 from J, leaving 23 bases between them. Germline-derived CDR1 and CDR2 are WNHNN and SYGVQD (reference sequence). CDR3 DNA sequence: TGCGCCAGCAGTGAGACGTATACCGGGGGAGGAGGGGCCTATGGCTACACCTTC. Protein product: CASSETYTGGGGAYGYTF.

In nucleotides, the CDR3 is TGTGCCAGCAGCCAAGATCAGGGTGCATATGGCTACACCTTC. Protein sequence: CASSQDQGAYGYTF. The chain couples TRBV3-1 to TRBJ1-2, with D perhaps matching TRBD1 (5 bases). The CDR3 has 14 amino acids. Germline CDR1 LGHDT, CDR2 YNNKEL (reference sequence). Deletions cut 0 bases from V and 5 bases from J, with 10 bases between.

This clone was seen a handful of times. The rearrangement links TRBV6-1 to TRBJ1-2, with 12 bases identical to TRBD1. V was clipped by 6 bases and J by 6 bases; unmatched bases: 5. CDR3 length equals 14 residues. CDR1 is MNHNS, CDR2 SASEGT, per germline. The CDR3 DNA reads as TGTGCCAGCAGGGGGGACAGGGGGCGAGATGGCTACACCTTC. It yields the protein CASRGDRGRDGYTF.

This clone was found a few times. The chain carries TRBV24-1 and TRBJ2-2; a possible D gene is TRBD1 (6 bases). V was cut by 9 bases and J by 2 bases, with 9 bases left in between. The CDR3 has 13 residues. Per the germline V gene, CDR1 is KGHDR and CDR2 is SFDVKD. CDR3: CATGDTNTGELFF. CDR3 in DNA: TGTGCCACCGGGGACACTAACACCGGGGAGCTGTTTTTT.

V and J are TRBV30 and TRBJ1-5, with TRBD1 matching 8 bases. Germline V gives CDR1 GTSNPN, CDR2 SVGIG (reference sequence). This CDR3 spans 15 amino acids. The trim removed 2 bases at V and 5 bases at J, leaving 8 bases unmatched. The CDR3 sequence is CAWSTPGQDHQPQHF. CDR3 DNA sequence: TGTGCCTGGAGTACACCGGGACAGGATCATCAGCCCCAGCATTTT.

The genes are TRBV13 and TRBJ2-1; 9 nucleotides match TRBD1. V lost 5 bases and J lost 6; bases outside the gene matches: 20. The V gene's germline CDR1 is PRHDT and CDR2 FYEKMQ (reference sequence). The CDR3 runs to 19 residues. The chain's CDR3 is CASSPTLYPGTGISNEQFF. The CDR3 coding sequence is TGTGCCAGCAGCCCTACACTTTATCCCGGGACAGGGATTTCCAATGAGCAGTTCTTC.

This clone was recorded at least ten times. V usage is TRBV7-9 and J usage is TRBJ1-1; 9 bases align to TRBD1. CDR1 is SEHNR, CDR2 FQNEAQ, per germline (reference sequence). This CDR3 contains 15 residues. Unmatched junction bases numbered 8, after V lost 4 bases and J lost 5 bases. The CDR3 spells CASSSKGQGGTEAFF. The CDR3 region has the DNA TGTGCCAGCAGCTCAAAGGGACAGGGAGGAACTGAAGCTTTCTTT.

This clone was detected only a few times. The V call is TRBV20-1, the J call TRBJ2-1; D call uncertain. V lost 0 bases and J 2 bases, leaving 14 bases between the germline ends. CDR1 and CDR2 (germline): DFQATT, SNEGSKA (reference sequence). This CDR3 has 16 amino acids. CDR3 in amino acids: CSARDWPQKAYNEQFF. The CDR3 DNA sequence: TGCAGTGCTAGAGATTGGCCGCAGAAAGCCTACAATGAGCAGTTCTTC.

CDR3 bases: TGTGCCAGCAGTGAAGCCCGACTAGCGGGAGTAGCCGGGGAGCTGTTTTTT. Translated, it gives CASSEARLAGVAGELFF. The chain carries TRBV6-1 and TRBJ2-2; TRBD2 matches 12 bases. CDR3 size: 17 residues. Germline CDR1 MNHNS, CDR2 SASEGT. V was clipped by 0 bases and J by 6 bases; unmatched bases: 5.